This TCR beta chain was identified in a study of long-term antiretroviral therapy in people with HIV. Study results and limitations: Clones that had undergone expansion before ART dominated the repertoire at all time points. Post-ART, diversity grew, though it stayed under transplant donor control levels.

This clone was recorded a few times. Its antigen remains unknown. Germline CDR1 and CDR2: SGHTA and FQGTGA. Trimming at V came to 4 bases and at J to 8 bases, leaving 5 bases not matched to a gene. This CDR3 contains 14 residues. The assay used was immunoSEQ (version v3.0), run at survey level. Method: immunoSEQ multiplex PCR; TCRdb's copy keeps in-frame clones and lacks some. The sample has around 21,000 clones; over 75% are singletons. The sample here was unsorted PBMCs, taken 0.2 years before starting antiretroviral therapy. The receptor comes from a man between 18 and 35 years old with HIV. The rearrangement uses TRBV7-3 and TRBJ2-1; 10 positions match TRBD2. CDR3 loop: CASSSRLAGHEQFF. In nucleotides, the CDR3 is TGTGCCAGCAGCTCTCGACTAGCGGGTCATGAGCAGTTCTTC.